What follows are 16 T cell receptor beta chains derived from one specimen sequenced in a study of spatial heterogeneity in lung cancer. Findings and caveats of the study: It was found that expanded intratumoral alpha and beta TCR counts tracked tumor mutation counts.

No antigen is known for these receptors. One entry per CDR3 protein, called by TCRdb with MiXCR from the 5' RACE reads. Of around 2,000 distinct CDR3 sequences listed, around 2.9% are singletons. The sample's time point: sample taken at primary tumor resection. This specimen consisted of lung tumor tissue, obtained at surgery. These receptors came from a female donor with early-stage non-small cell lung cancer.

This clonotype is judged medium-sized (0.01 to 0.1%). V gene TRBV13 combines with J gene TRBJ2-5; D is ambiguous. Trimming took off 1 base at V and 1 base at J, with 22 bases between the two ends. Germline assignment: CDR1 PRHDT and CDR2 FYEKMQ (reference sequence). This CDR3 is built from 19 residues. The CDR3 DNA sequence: TGTGCCAGCAGCTTAGCCCCCCCCCGGGCCAGACTTGGCCAAGAGACCCAGTACTTC. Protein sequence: CASSLAPPRARLGQETQYF. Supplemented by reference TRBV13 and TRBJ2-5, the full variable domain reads AAGVIQSPRHLIKEKRETATLKCYPIPRHDTVYWYQQGPGQDPQFLISFYEKMQSDKGSIPDRFSAQQFSDYHSELNMSSLELGDSALYFCASSLAPPRARLGQETQYFGPGTRLLVL.

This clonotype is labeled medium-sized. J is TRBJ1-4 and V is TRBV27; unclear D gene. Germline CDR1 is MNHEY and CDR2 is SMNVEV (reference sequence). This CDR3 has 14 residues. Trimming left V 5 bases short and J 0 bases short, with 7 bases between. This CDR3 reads CASSGVATNEKLFF. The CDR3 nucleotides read TGTGCCAGCAGTGGGGTTGCAACTAATGAAAAACTGTTTTTT. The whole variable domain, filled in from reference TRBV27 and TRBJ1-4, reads EAQVTQNPRYLITVTGKKLTVTCSQNMNHEYMSWYRQDPGLGLRQIYYSMNVEVTDKGDVPEGYKVSRKEKRNFPLILESPSPNQTSLYFCASSGVATNEKLFFGSGTQLSVL.

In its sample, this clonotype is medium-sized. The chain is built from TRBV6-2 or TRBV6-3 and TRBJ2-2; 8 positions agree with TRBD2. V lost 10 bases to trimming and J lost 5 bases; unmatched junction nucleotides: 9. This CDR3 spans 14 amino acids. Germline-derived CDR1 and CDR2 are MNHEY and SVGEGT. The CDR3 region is CATAGSGGTGELFF. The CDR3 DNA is TGTGCCACCGCCGGTTCGGGGGGGACCGGGGAGCTGTTTTTT.

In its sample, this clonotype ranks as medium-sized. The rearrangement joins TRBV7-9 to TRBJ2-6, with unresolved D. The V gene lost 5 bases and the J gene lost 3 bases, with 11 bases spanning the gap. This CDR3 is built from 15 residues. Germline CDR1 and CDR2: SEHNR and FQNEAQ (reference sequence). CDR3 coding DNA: TGTGCCAGCAGCACTGGTAGTTTTGGGGCCAACGTCCTGACTTTC. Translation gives CASSTGSFGANVLTF.

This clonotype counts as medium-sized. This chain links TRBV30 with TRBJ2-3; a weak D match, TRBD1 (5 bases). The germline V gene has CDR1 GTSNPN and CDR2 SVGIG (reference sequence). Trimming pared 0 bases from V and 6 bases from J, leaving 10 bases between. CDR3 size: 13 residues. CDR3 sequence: CAWSVREMDTQYF. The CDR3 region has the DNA TGTGCCTGGAGTGTCAGGGAAATGGATACGCAGTATTTT.

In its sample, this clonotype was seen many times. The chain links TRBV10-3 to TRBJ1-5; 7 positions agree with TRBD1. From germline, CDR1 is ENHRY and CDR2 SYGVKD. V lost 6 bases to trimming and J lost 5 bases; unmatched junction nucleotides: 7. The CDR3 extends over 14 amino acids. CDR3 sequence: CAIRDQGGDQPQHF. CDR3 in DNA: TGTGCCATCAGAGACCAGGGGGGGGATCAGCCCCAGCATTTT.

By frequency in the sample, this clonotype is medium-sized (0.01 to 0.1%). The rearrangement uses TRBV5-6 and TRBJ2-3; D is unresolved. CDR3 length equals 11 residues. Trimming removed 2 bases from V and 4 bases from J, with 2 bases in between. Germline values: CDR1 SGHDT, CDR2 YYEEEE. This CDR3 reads CASSLADTQYF. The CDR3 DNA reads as TGTGCCAGCAGCTTAGCAGATACGCAGTATTTT.

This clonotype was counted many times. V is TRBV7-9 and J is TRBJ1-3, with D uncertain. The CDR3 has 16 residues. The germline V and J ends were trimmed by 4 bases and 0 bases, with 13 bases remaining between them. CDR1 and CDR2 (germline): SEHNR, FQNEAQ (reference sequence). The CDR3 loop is CASSSMAVASGNTIYF. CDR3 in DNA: TGTGCCAGCAGCTCAATGGCCGTCGCCTCTGGAAACACCATATATTTT.

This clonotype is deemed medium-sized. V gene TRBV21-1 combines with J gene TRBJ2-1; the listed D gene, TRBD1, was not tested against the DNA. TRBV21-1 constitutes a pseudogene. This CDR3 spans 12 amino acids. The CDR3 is CASSARDIGQFF. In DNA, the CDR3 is TGTGCCAGCAGCGCGCGGGACATCGGGCAGTTCTTC.

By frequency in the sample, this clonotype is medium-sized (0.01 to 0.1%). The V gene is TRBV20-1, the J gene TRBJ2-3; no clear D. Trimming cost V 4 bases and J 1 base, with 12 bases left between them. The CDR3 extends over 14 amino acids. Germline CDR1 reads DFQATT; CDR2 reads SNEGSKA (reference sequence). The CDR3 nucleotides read TGCAGTGCTACCGGTGAGGTTGGCACAGATACGCAGTATTTT. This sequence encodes CSATGEVGTDTQYF.

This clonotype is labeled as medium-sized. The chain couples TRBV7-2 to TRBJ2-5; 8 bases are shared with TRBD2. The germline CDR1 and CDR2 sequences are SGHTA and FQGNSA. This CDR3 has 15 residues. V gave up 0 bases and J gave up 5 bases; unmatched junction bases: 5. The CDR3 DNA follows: TGTGCCAGCAGCTTAGCCGGGGGGGGATGGGAGACCCAGTACTTC. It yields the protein CASSLAGGGWETQYF.

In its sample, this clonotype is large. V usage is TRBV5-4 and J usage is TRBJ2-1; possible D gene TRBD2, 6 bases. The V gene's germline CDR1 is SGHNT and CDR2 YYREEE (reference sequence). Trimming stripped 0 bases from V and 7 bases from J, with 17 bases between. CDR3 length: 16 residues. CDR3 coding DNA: TGTGCCAGCAGCTTGGCCGGGGGTGTAGGGTCGAATGAGCAGTTCTTC. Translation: CASSLAGGVGSNEQFF.

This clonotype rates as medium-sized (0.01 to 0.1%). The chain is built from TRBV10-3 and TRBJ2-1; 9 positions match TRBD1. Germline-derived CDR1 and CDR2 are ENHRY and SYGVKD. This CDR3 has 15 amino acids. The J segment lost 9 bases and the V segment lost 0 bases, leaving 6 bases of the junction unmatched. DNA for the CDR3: TGTGCCATCAGTGAGTCCCGGGACAGGGTTCGTGAGCAGTTCTTC. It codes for CAISESRDRVREQFF.

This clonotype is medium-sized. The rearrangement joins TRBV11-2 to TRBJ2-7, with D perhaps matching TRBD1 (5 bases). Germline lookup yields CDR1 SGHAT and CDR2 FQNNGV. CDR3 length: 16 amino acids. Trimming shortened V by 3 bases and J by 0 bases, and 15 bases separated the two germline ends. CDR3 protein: CASSFLGAGISYEQYF. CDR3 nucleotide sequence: TGTGCCAGCAGCTTCCTAGGGGCAGGGATCTCCTACGAGCAGTACTTC.

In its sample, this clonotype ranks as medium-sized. The CDR3 region has the DNA TGTGCCTGGACGGAGGGGTACAACACTGAAGCTTTCTTT. Translation: CAWTEGYNTEAFF. The genes are TRBV30 and TRBJ1-1; the D gene is possibly TRBD1 (5 bases). The germline V gene encodes CDR1 GTSNPN and CDR2 SVGIG (reference sequence). This CDR3 spans 13 amino acids. V lost 4 bases to trimming and J lost 2 bases, with 11 bases between them.

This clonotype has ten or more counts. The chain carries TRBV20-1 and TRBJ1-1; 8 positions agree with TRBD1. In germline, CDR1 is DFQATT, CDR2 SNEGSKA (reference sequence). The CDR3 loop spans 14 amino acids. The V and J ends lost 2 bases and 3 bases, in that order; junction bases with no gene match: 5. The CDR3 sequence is CSARLADRDTEAFF. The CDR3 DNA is TGCAGTGCTAGACTCGCGGACAGGGACACTGAAGCTTTCTTT.